The clone carrying this T cell receptor beta chain was recorded at least ten times. The antigen is undetermined. This specimen belongs to a study of CD8 T cells in ankylosing spondylitis. General study results and limits: What appeared characteristic of ankylosing spondylitis blood was a TCR beta motif of eight highly homologous variants. Significantly higher representation of disease-linked clones was reported for matched ankylosing spondylitis synovial fluid. Relatively rare in peripheral blood, disease-linked clones were also CD8+.

Via MiXCR, TCRdb re-called the 5' RACE reads, giving one row per CDR3 protein. This sample has 200,000 to 250,000 distinct CDR3 sequences, with roughly 6.6% found just once. Germline V gene sequence: CDR1 DFQATT, CDR2 SNEGSKA (reference sequence). V shed 5 bases, J shed 0 bases, and the junction held 6 bases outside the gene matches. CDR3 length equals 16 residues. The sequence was obtained from a male donor with ankylosing spondylitis. The sequenced material came from blood, either unsorted or a sorted T cell fraction (not recorded which). The chain joins TRBV20-1 to TRBJ2-2, with TRBD2 identical over 10 bases. The CDR3 bases are TGCAGTGCTTCAGGACTAGCGGAACCGAACACCGGGGAGCTGTTTTTT. Translation: CSASGLAEPNTGELFF.